The 21 T cell receptor beta chains presented below share a single source sample, sequenced in a study of response to subunit inactivated influenza vaccine. MiXCR was run by TCRdb on the RT-PCR reads, yielding one entry per CDR3 protein. The table includes under 750,000 distinct CDR3 sequences, 12% detected once. This specimen consisted of PBMCs from blood, obtained on the day of vaccination. All receptors come from a man over 45 who received an inactivated influenza vaccine.

V usage is TRBV7-9 and J usage is TRBJ2-5; 7 positions agree with TRBD2. This CDR3 comprises 15 residues. CDR1 is SEHNR and CDR2 is FQNEAQ in the germline V gene (reference sequence). Trimming cost V 5 bases and J 5 bases; bases outside gene matches: 11. DNA for the CDR3: TGTGCCAGCAGCATATTTAGGGTACTAGCGGAGACCCAGTACTTC. Amino acids: CASSIFRVLAETQYF.

CDR3 protein: CASSATSGGFYEQYF. The CDR3 nucleotides read TGTGCCAGTAGTGCAACTAGCGGGGGTTTCTACGAGCAGTACTTC. The rearrangement uses TRBV19 and TRBJ2-7, with 11 positions matching TRBD2. The J segment lost 3 bases and the V segment lost 5 bases, leaving 6 bases of the junction unmatched. The CDR3 is 15 amino acids. Per the germline V gene, CDR1 is LNHDA and CDR2 is SQIVND (reference sequence). The whole variable domain, remainder taken from reference TRBV19 and TRBJ2-7, is DGGITQSPKYLFRKEGQNVTLSCEQNLNHDAMYWYRQDPGQGLRLIYYSQIVNDFQKGDIAEGYSVSREKKESFPLTVTSAQKNPTAFYLCASSATSGGFYEQYFGPGTRLTVT.

The sample holds a few counts of this clonotype. The genes are TRBV28 and TRBJ1-6, with D perhaps TRBD1 (6 bases). CDR1 is MDHEN and CDR2 is SYDVKM in the germline V gene. V dropped 6 bases and J dropped 6 bases, with 9 bases sitting between them. The CDR3 runs 13 residues. CDR3 in amino acids: CASSRRGNSPLHF. For the CDR3, the DNA is TGTGCCAGCAGCCGCAGGGGTAATTCACCCCTCCACTTT.

In this sample, this clonotype turned up a few times. The chain is built from TRBV4-3 and TRBJ2-1, with TRBD2 matching 13 bases. This CDR3 comprises 20 residues. J gave up 4 bases and V 4 bases, and 16 bases lay outside the gene matches. Per the germline V gene, CDR1 is LGHNA and CDR2 is YSLEER. CDR3 amino acids: CASSPFGTSGRGPVYNEQFF. CDR3 sequence (DNA): TGCGCCAGCAGCCCCTTCGGAACTAGCGGGAGGGGGCCGGTATACAATGAGCAGTTCTTC.

This clonotype was found a few times. This chain joins TRBV7-8 and TRBJ2-5; 7 bases line up with TRBD2. The CDR3 loop spans 19 amino acids. In germline, CDR1 is SGHVS, CDR2 FQNEAQ. V lost 7 bases to trimming and J lost 1 base; unmatched junction nucleotides: 21. The CDR3: CASIRNLLTSRPPQETQYF. Here the CDR3 DNA reads TGTGCCAGCATCCGCAACCTTCTGACTAGCAGACCACCCCAAGAGACCCAGTACTTC.

The rearrangement joins TRBV5-5 to TRBJ1-5, with unresolved D. The ends were cut back, 0 bases at V and 0 bases at J, with 10 bases in the middle. The CDR3 runs to 16 residues. Germline values: CDR1 SGHKS, CDR2 YYEKEE (reference sequence). The CDR3 nucleotides are TGTGCCAGCAGCTTGGGGTATATTCTTAGCAATCAGCCCCAGCATTTT. It encodes CASSLGYILSNQPQHF.

This clonotype was counted many times. CDR3 DNA sequence: TGTGCCAGCAGCCAAGGGTCCCCCGGGGAGCTGTTTTTT. This encodes CASSQGSPGELFF. The V gene is TRBV3-1, the J gene TRBJ2-2; D is unresolved. The CDR3 is made up of 13 amino acids. V shed 1 base and J shed 6 bases, with 6 bases lying between them. Germline lookup yields CDR1 LGHDT and CDR2 YNNKEL (reference sequence).

Many counts were recorded for this clonotype. The rearrangement uses TRBV6-5 and TRBJ1-4, with 8 bases that match TRBD1. With V trimmed by 0 bases and J by 8 bases, 5 bases remained unmatched. Germline V gene lookup returns CDR1 MNHEY and CDR2 SVGAGI. The CDR3 length is 15 residues. This chain's CDR3 is CASSYSGQVLEKLFF. Written as DNA, the CDR3 is TGTGCCAGCAGTTACTCGGGACAGGTCTTAGAAAAACTGTTTTTT.

There are many counts of this clonotype. The rearrangement uses TRBV27 and TRBJ2-3, with D unclear. The CDR3 has 14 residues. Trimming shortened V by 6 bases and J by 4 bases, and 14 bases separated the two germline ends. Germline V gene data show CDR1 as MNHEY and CDR2 as SMNVEV (reference sequence). This CDR3 reads CASSPTTTPDTQYF. The CDR3 DNA sequence: TGTGCCAGCAGCCCAACCACCACCCCAGATACGCAGTATTTT.

This clonotype was found a few times. The chain uses TRBV7-2 and TRBJ2-3; D is undetermined. There are 14 residues in the CDR3. Germline V lookup: CDR1 SGHTA, CDR2 FQGNSA. V was pared by 5 bases and J by 6 bases, with 15 bases between. CDR3 residues: CASSIRGIEDTQYF. DNA of the CDR3: TGTGCCAGCAGCATCCGAGGAATAGAGGATACGCAGTATTTT.

The J gene is TRBJ2-4, the V gene TRBV20-1; 12 bases match TRBD2. Losses at the gene ends were 7 bases for V and 2 bases for J; bases not matched to a gene: 6. CDR1 DFQATT and CDR2 SNEGSKA come from the germline V gene (reference sequence). This CDR3 has 15 residues. The CDR3 loop reads CSVTGTSGPKNIQYF. In nucleotides, the CDR3 is TGCAGTGTCACCGGGACTAGCGGGCCCAAAAACATTCAGTACTTC.

This chain links TRBV18 with TRBJ2-7, with D tentatively TRBD1 (5 bases). Between the trimmed V and J ends, which lost 0 bases and 5 bases, there was a span of 14 bases. CDR1 and CDR2 (germline): KGHSH, LQKENI. This CDR3 contains 15 residues. The CDR3 protein is CASSPPGRARNEQYF. In DNA, the CDR3 is TGTGCCAGCTCACCACCGGGCAGGGCTCGAAACGAGCAGTACTTC. Full variable domain (rest looked up from reference TRBV18 and TRBJ2-7): NAGVMQNPRHLVRRRGQEARLRCSPMKGHSHVYWYRQLPEEGLKFMVYLQKENIIDESGMPKERFSAEFPKEGPSILRIQQVVRGDSAAYFCASSPPGRARNEQYFGPGTRLTVT.

The chain couples TRBV7-6 to TRBJ2-5, with 7 bases matching TRBD1. The CDR3 loop spans 14 amino acids. Germline CDR1 is SGHVS and CDR2 is FNYEAQ. Trimming cost V 0 bases and J 4 bases; bases outside gene matches: 2. The CDR3 DNA is TGTGCCAGCAGCTTAGCAGCAGGGGGAGAGACCCAGTACTTC. Protein: CASSLAAGGETQYF. The full variable domain, rest sourced from reference TRBV7-6 and TRBJ2-5, is GAGVSQSPRYKVTKRGQDVALRCDPISGHVSLYWYRQALGQGPEFLTYFNYEAQQDKSGLPNDRFSAERPEGSISTLTIQRTEQRDSAMYRCASSLAAGGETQYFGPGTRLLVL.

This clonotype was observed a few times. The rearrangement uses TRBV23-1 and TRBJ2-1; D tentatively fits TRBD1 or TRBD2 (5 bases each). TRBV23-1 belongs to the ORF category, with a function that is uncertain. The CDR3 spans 15 residues. V lost 6 bases and J 6 bases, leaving 18 bases between the germline ends. DNA for the CDR3: TGCGCCAGCAGCCCAGGGACGTCCTTACCCAATGAGCAGTTCTTC. As protein: CASSPGTSLPNEQFF.

The chain combines TRBV29-1 with TRBJ1-1; D remains unclear. V lost 8 bases, J lost 6 bases, and 13 bases lay in between. The CDR3 covers 11 residues. The germline V gene has CDR1 SQVTM and CDR2 ANQGSEA. CDR3 coding DNA: TGCAGCACGGGCCTTAGGTCTGAAGCTTTCTTT. This gives the protein CSTGLRSEAFF.

This clonotype has ten or more counts. V is TRBV4-2 and J is TRBJ1-1; 7 bases align to TRBD1. This CDR3 region has 14 residues. Germline CDR1 LGHNA, CDR2 YNFKEQ. J gave up 6 bases and V 4 bases, and 8 bases lay outside the gene matches. CDR3 coding DNA: TGTGCCAGCAGCCTCGGGACAGCTGGATCTGAAGCTTTCTTT. Its translation: CASSLGTAGSEAFF.

This clonotype has more than one count but fewer than ten. The chain is built from TRBV9 and TRBJ2-7; D may match TRBD1 or TRBD2 (5 bases each). CDR3 length: 15 residues. Per the germline V gene, CDR1 is SGDLS and CDR2 is YYNGEE. The V gene lost 0 bases and the J gene lost 2 bases, with 12 bases spanning the gap. CDR3 sequence reads: CASSVAGTAAYEQYF. Here the CDR3 DNA reads TGTGCCAGCAGCGTAGCTGGGACGGCAGCCTACGAGCAGTACTTC.

On this clonotype: Sequence at one end of the junction differs from germline and may be a read error. The chain links TRBV5-6 to TRBJ2-3; 8 bases match TRBD2. The germline gives CDR1 SGHDT, CDR2 YYEEEE. The CDR3 has 16 amino acids. The CDR3 here is CASSWGAGASTGTQYF. Here the CDR3 DNA reads TGTGCCAGCAGCTGGGGAGCGGGAGCAAGCACAGGTACGCAGTATTTT.

This clonotype has a count of ten or more. The genes are TRBV5-6 and TRBJ2-5; no definite D call. This CDR3 is built from 14 residues. Trimming removed 0 bases at V and 6 bases at J, with 12 bases between. Germline CDR1 reads SGHDT; CDR2 reads YYEEEE. The CDR3 loop is CASSLVEVGKTQYF. The CDR3, as DNA: TGTGCCAGCAGCTTGGTTGAGGTGGGCAAGACCCAGTACTTC.

The table lists this clonotype with many counts. This sequence joins TRBV27 and TRBJ2-6; 9 positions match TRBD1. Losses at the gene ends were 6 bases for V and 2 bases for J; bases not matched to a gene: 11. This CDR3 spans 18 amino acids. Germline V gene sequence: CDR1 MNHEY, CDR2 SMNVEV (reference sequence). CDR3 DNA sequence: TGTGCCAGCAGGGGGACAGGGAGTGCCAGAACTGGGGCCAACGTCCTGACTTTC. Translating gives CASRGTGSARTGANVLTF.

This chain links TRBV19 with TRBJ2-1; D not resolved. V lost 4 bases, J lost 11 bases, and 9 bases lay in between. CDR1 LNHDA and CDR2 SQIVND come from the germline V gene (reference sequence). The CDR3 is 11 residues long. This chain's CDR3 is CASSTSSKQFF. The CDR3 DNA reads as TGTGCCAGTAGTACCAGTTCGAAGCAGTTCTTC. Full variable domain (remainder filled in from reference TRBV19 and TRBJ2-1): DGGITQSPKYLFRKEGQNVTLSCEQNLNHDAMYWYRQDPGQGLRLIYYSQIVNDFQKGDIAEGYSVSREKKESFPLTVTSAQKNPTAFYLCASSTSSKQFFGPGTRLTVL.